This passage covers 28 T cell receptor beta chains from one sample sequenced in a study of tumor-infiltrating lymphocytes in primary liver carcinoma. From 500 ng of total RNA, TCR beta-specific cDNA was reverse-transcribed using a constant-region primer. Three nested multiplex PCR rounds, a slightly modified ARM-PCR, produced the libraries for TCR beta. For 10 cycles apiece, the opening two PCR rounds ran with TRBV1-TRBV30 forward primers and a C-beta reverse primer. TCRdb recomputed calls from the multiplex PCR reads with MiXCR, one row per CDR3 protein. The sample has tens of thousands of distinct CDR3 sequences, roughly three quarters seen once. Starting material for RNA and DNA co-extraction consisted of about 17-34 mg of unsorted bulk tissue. What was sequenced was liver tumor tissue from sampling region 5. Subset: tumor region T5, tumor centre. Source of these receptors: a woman aged 25 to 39 with primary liver carcinoma and hepatitis B virus infection.

Regarding this clonotype: Possible read error: a much larger clone is one base away. The chain uses TRBV6-5 and TRBJ2-3; D is possibly TRBD1 (5 bases). The CDR3 has 13 residues. Germline CDR1 is MNHEY and CDR2 is SVGAGI. This CDR3 is CAGSSTDTDTRYF. The DNA for the CDR3 is TGTGCCGGCAGTTCGACAGACACAGATACGCGGTATTTT.

This clonotype is judged medium-sized. The CDR3 loop is CASSRRTSGSYEQYF. The CDR3 region has the DNA TGTGCCAGCAGCCGACGGACTAGCGGGAGTTACGAGCAGTACTTC. The chain uses TRBV5-6 and TRBJ2-7; 13 bases line up with TRBD2. CDR1 SGHDT and CDR2 YYEEEE come from the germline V gene. V shed 4 bases, J shed 4 bases, and the junction held 5 bases outside the gene matches. The CDR3 has 15 amino acids.

Concerning this clonotype itself: The junction departs from germline at one end; a sequencing error may be responsible. The chain recombines TRBV11-2 with TRBJ2-3, with a tentative D call TRBD2 (6 bases). CDR3 length equals 16 residues. Germline V gives CDR1 SGHAT, CDR2 FQNNGV. The CDR3 DNA reads as TGTACCAGCAGCCAAGTGGCTGGAGGGCCTCCAGATACGCAGTATTTT. It yields the protein CTSSQVAGGPPDTQYF.

J is TRBJ2-2 and V is TRBV4-3; 7 bases map to TRBD2. Trimming removed 5 bases from V and 2 bases from J; junction bases left unmatched: 17. The CDR3 has 19 residues. The germline CDR1 and CDR2 sequences are LGHNA and YSLEER. The CDR3 bases are TGCGCCAGCAGCGTACTAGTGGGAGGGCCCCTTTCAAACACCGGGGAGCTGTTTTTT. As protein: CASSVLVGGPLSNTGELFF.

This clonotype was counted ten times or more. The rearrangement links TRBV28 to TRBJ2-7; D is tentatively TRBD1 or TRBD2 (5 bases each). Germline assignment: CDR1 MDHEN and CDR2 SYDVKM. V was shortened by 5 bases and J by 0 bases, with 20 bases between the two germline ends. CDR3 length: 17 residues. The CDR3: CASSLGPGQSSSYEQYF. The CDR3 bases are TGTGCCAGCAGTCTTGGCCCGGGGCAGTCGAGCTCCTACGAGCAGTACTTC.

A note on this clonotype: No conserved phenylalanine or tryptophan ends this CDR3, so it is likely a read error. J is TRBJ2-7 and V is TRBV4-3; possibly TRBD1 or TRBD2 for D (5 bases each). The CDR3 extends over 18 amino acids. In germline, CDR1 is LGHNA, CDR2 YSLEER. CDR3 region: CASSQAATRGHISYKQYS. Here the CDR3 DNA reads TGCGCCAGCAGCCAAGCTGCGACGAGGGGTCACATTAGCTACAAGCAGTACTCC.

This clonotype has ten or more counts. The CDR3 is CASSPSSGSGDTQYF. CDR3 nucleotides: TGTGCCAGCTCACCATCGAGCGGGAGTGGAGATACGCAGTATTTT. The rearrangement joins TRBV18 to TRBJ2-3, with TRBD2 matching over 8 bases. The CDR3 length is 15 residues. J was trimmed by 5 bases and V by 2 bases; bases with no gene match: 6. Germline V gives CDR1 KGHSH, CDR2 LQKENI.

About this clonotype itself: At one end the junction does not follow the germline gene, possibly because of a read error. The chain uses TRBV7-8 and TRBJ2-7, with a weak D call TRBD1 (5 bases). Germline CDR1 SGHVS, CDR2 FQNEAQ. The CDR3 loop spans 14 amino acids. This chain's CDR3 is CGSSLDTRQYERYF. The CDR3 DNA is TGTGGCAGCAGCTTAGATACCAGACAGTACGAGCGGTACTTC.

J is TRBJ2-7 and V is TRBV6-5, with D uncertain. CDR1 is MNHEY and CDR2 is SVGAGI in the germline V gene. The CDR3 length is 15 residues. V shed 6 bases and J shed 3 bases, with 18 bases lying between them. CDR3 amino acids: CASSYKESSCYEQYF. DNA of the CDR3: TGTGCCAGCAGCTACAAGGAAAGCAGCTGCTACGAGCAGTACTTC.

This clonotype was counted only a few times. In this CDR3 the conserved last residue, phenylalanine or tryptophan, is missing, so a read error is likely. The chain employs TRBV11-2 and TRBJ2-7, with D possibly being TRBD1 (7 bases). The germline gives CDR1 SGHAT, CDR2 FQNNGV. V lost 7 bases, J lost 6 bases, and 28 bases lay in between. This CDR3 spans 17 amino acids. The CDR3 loop reads CASNITGGGSWTCEQYL. DNA of the CDR3: TGTGCCAGCAATATCACAGGAGGGGGCTCTTGGACCTGCGAGCAGTACCTC.

The gene calls are TRBV6-1 and TRBJ2-1; D is ambiguous. The CDR3 covers 14 residues. V gave up 3 bases and J gave up 5 bases, with 11 bases separating them. From germline, CDR1 is MNHNS and CDR2 SASEGT. The CDR3 nucleotides are TGTGCCAGCAGTGAGTGGCAATTCCACAATGAGCAGTTCTTC. Translated: CASSEWQFHNEQFF.

On this clonotype itself: The junction departs from the called germline gene at one end, perhaps through a read error. The chain couples TRBV29-1 to TRBJ2-3; TRBD2 agrees at 9 bases. Germline V gene data show CDR1 as SQVTM and CDR2 as ANQGSEA. The CDR3 is made up of 16 amino acids. The CDR3 DNA follows: TGCAGCGCCTCACGGGTTAGCGGGAGTAGATCAGATACGCGGTATTTT. This codes for CSASRVSGSRSDTRYF.

Notes on this clonotype: Its ends do not fully match the called genes, so a read error is possible. V and J are TRBV11-2 and TRBJ2-7; no clear D gene. The CDR3 is 16 residues long. Per germline, CDR1 SGHAT and CDR2 FQNNGV. CDR3: CASSSYPDHYVYELYF. CDR3 nucleotides: TGTGCCAGCAGCTCATATCCGGATCACTACGTCTACGAGCTGTACTTC.

In its sample, this clonotype was seen a few times. A read error may produce the germline difference seen at one junction end. The V gene is TRBV5-6, the J gene TRBJ2-2, with TRBD2 as a possible D gene (6 bases). The CDR3 is made up of 15 amino acids. The germline gives CDR1 SGHDT, CDR2 YYEEEE. The CDR3 DNA sequence: TGTGCCAGCAGCCTGGCACCCGGAGTCACCGGGGGGCTGTTTTTT. As protein: CASSLAPGVTGGLFF.

This clonotype was found a few times. Germline is not matched at one junction end, which may reflect a read error. The rearrangement links TRBV30 to TRBJ1-2; the match to TRBD1 covers 8 bases. Germline CDR1 reads GTSNPN; CDR2 reads SVGIG (reference sequence). The CDR3 contains 14 residues. CDR3 residues: CVWAPDRGNYGYTF. In DNA, the CDR3 is TGTGTCTGGGCCCCAGACAGGGGTAACTATGGCTACACTTTC.

Note on this clonotype: Without the conserved terminal phenylalanine or tryptophan, this CDR3 likely stems from a read error. The V call is TRBV28, the J call TRBJ2-5; D is uncertain. CDR3 length equals 13 residues. Germline V gives CDR1 MDHEN, CDR2 SYDVKM. CDR3 amino acids: CANSLTSQETQYY. As DNA, the CDR3 is TGTGCCAACAGTTTGACCAGCCAAGAGACCCAGTACTAC.

Turning to this clonotype: Its ends do not fully match the called genes, so a read error is possible. This chain connects TRBV11-2 to TRBJ1-2; 8 bases are shared with TRBD1. This CDR3 comprises 15 residues. Germline CDR1 and CDR2: SGHAT and FQNNGV. For the CDR3, the DNA is TGTGCCAACAGCCGCAGGGGGCGCGGGGTCTATGGCTACACGTTC. Encoded protein: CANSRRGRGVYGYTF.

Comment on this clonotype: Given a much more abundant clone one base away, this may be a read error. The rearrangement links TRBV6-5 to TRBJ2-7, with 8 positions matching TRBD2. With 11 bases clipped from V and 2 bases from J, the junction kept 11 bases outside the gene matches. The CDR3 has 14 amino acids. The germline V gene encodes CDR1 MNHEY and CDR2 SVGAGI. In DNA, the CDR3 is TGTGCCTCCAGGCCGCAGGGACTAGCCTACGAGCAGTACTTC. Translation: CASRPQGLAYEQYF.

This sequence joins TRBV6-2 or TRBV6-3 and TRBJ1-1; 7 nucleotides align to TRBD1. The CDR3 is 15 residues long. V shed 6 bases and J 1 base; nucleotides not matched to a gene: 8. CDR1 is MNHEY and CDR2 is SVGEGT in the germline V gene. The CDR3 loop is CASRIAYRGNTEAFF. In DNA, the CDR3 is TGTGCCAGCAGGATCGCCTACAGGGGGAACACTGAAGCTTTCTTT.

On this clonotype itself: The junction shows a germline mismatch at one end, possibly a read error. The rearrangement links TRBV25-1 to TRBJ1-1, with a weak D call TRBD1 (5 bases). The CDR3 consists of 14 residues. Germline CDR1 is MGHDK and CDR2 is SYGVNS. The CDR3 reads CAGSEYIMGQRAFF. The CDR3 DNA reads as TGCGCCGGCAGTGAATATATTATGGGGCAGCGAGCTTTCTTT. Together with reference TRBV25-1 and TRBJ1-1, the CDR3 gives the full variable domain: EADIYQTPRYLVIGTGKKITLECSQTMGHDKMYWYQQDPGMELHLIHYSYGVNSTEKGDLSSESTVSRIRTEHFPLTLESARPSHTSQYLCAGSEYIMGQRAFFGQGTRLTVV.

Notes on this clonotype: This likely comes from a read error, as the CDR3 has no conserved phenylalanine or tryptophan at its end. The chain joins TRBV12-3 or TRBV12-4 to TRBJ2-5; weak D call: TRBD2 (6 bases). CDR3 size: 15 residues. The CDR3 reads CACSTYPGSEETQYL. CDR3 nucleotides: TGTGCATGCAGCACCTACCCCGGGAGCGAAGAGACCCAGTACTTA.

The chain is built from TRBV6-2 or TRBV6-3 and TRBJ2-3; weak D call: TRBD2 (6 bases). The CDR3 consists of 13 residues. Germline CDR1 and CDR2: MNHEY and SVGEGT. The CDR3 region is CVTSTGAIDTQYF. CDR3 sequence (DNA): TGTGTCACCAGCACGGGAGCCATAGATACGCAGTATTTT.

As for this clonotype: Germline and junction disagree at one end, which may indicate a read error. The chain joins TRBV28 to TRBJ2-5, with D perhaps matching TRBD2 (5 bases). The CDR3 sequence is 14 residues long. Germline V CDR1 and CDR2: MDHEN, SYDVKM. The CDR3 is CASSFSPFWETQCF. In DNA, the CDR3 is TGTGCCAGCAGTTTCTCACCCTTTTGGGAGACTCAGTGCTTC.

On this clonotype itself: With a much larger clone just one base away, this may be a read error. The chain has TRBV6-1 and TRBJ1-1, with no clear D. The length of the CDR3 is 12 residues. V was clipped by 4 bases and J by 1 base, with 4 bases between them. The germline V gene encodes CDR1 MNHNS and CDR2 SASEGT. The CDR3 protein is CASSGWNTEAFF. CDR3 coding DNA: TGTGCCAGCAGTGGTTGGAACACTGAAGCTTTCTTT.

In the case of this clonotype: One end of the junction varies from germline; a read error may be responsible. J is TRBJ2-7 and V is TRBV6-5; 7 nucleotides agree with TRBD2. From germline, CDR1 is MNHEY and CDR2 SVGAGI. This CDR3 region has 16 residues. Here the CDR3 DNA reads TGTGCCAGCATACTGACTACCAGCGGGACCGCCTACGAGCAATACTTC. This codes for CASILTTSGTAYEQYF.

A remark on this clonotype: Mismatch with germline at one junction end may stem from a read error. The J gene is TRBJ2-7, the V gene TRBV11-2; the D gene is possibly TRBD2 (6 bases). There are 13 residues in the CDR3. CDR1 is SGHAT and CDR2 is FQNNGV in the germline V gene. The CDR3 loop is CASSPPGRYEQCF. The CDR3 DNA reads as TGTGCCAGTAGCCCTCCGGGGAGGTACGAGCAGTGTTTC. Drawing the rest from reference TRBV11-2 and TRBJ2-7, the complete variable domain is EAGVAQSPRYKIIEKRQSVAFWCNPISGHATLYWYQQILGQGPKLLIQFQNNGVVDDSQLPKDRFSAERLKGVDSTLKIQPAKLEDSAVYLCASSPPGRYEQCFGPGTRLTVT.

Note on this clonotype: The junction differs from germline at one of its ends, possibly a read error. This chain links TRBV5-4 with TRBJ2-3; TRBD1 might be the D (5 bases). The V gene's germline CDR1 is SGHNT and CDR2 YYREEE (reference sequence). This CDR3 has 17 amino acids. The CDR3 reads CAGSVDGHTPPTDPQYF. In nucleotides, the CDR3 is TGTGCCGGCAGCGTGGACGGACACACTCCACCCACAGATCCGCAGTATTTT.

This clonotype was counted a few times. The conserved phenylalanine or tryptophan is not found at the CDR3 terminus, so this likely reflects a read error. This chain uses TRBV5-5 with TRBJ2-5; D is perhaps TRBD1 (5 bases). The CDR3 is 14 residues long. Looked up from germline, CDR1 is SGHKS and CDR2 is YYEKEE (reference sequence). The CDR3 here is CASSLAGHLETQYL. CDR3 sequence (DNA): TGTGCCAGTAGCTTGGCAGGACACTTGGAGACCCAGTACCTC.